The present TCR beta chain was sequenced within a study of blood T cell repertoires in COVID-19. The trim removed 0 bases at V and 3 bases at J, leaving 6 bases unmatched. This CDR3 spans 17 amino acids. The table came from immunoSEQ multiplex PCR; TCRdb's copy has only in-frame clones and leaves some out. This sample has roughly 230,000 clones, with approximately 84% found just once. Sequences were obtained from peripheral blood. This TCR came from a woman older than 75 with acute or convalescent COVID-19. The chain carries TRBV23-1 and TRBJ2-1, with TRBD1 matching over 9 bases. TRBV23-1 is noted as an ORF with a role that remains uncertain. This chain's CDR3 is CASSQSMPGQGYNEQFF. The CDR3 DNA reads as TGCGCCAGCAGTCAATCGATGCCGGGACAGGGCTACAATGAGCAGTTCTTC.